The source of this T cell receptor beta chain is a study of OX40 agonist ivuxolimab in advanced cancers. The data were produced by immunoSEQ multiplex PCR, yet TCRdb's version contains in-frame clones alone and is incomplete. Of about 29,000 clones listed, 75% to 90% are singletons. This sequence was found in an adult with an advanced solid tumor such as melanoma, head and neck, liver or kidney cancer. This specimen was CD4+ or CD8+ T cells sorted from blood, taken in a trial of the OX40 agonist ivuxolimab.

Here the CDR3 reads CASSSPGQERGEKLFF. CDR3 nucleotide sequence: TGTGCCAGCAGCTCTCCCGGACAGGAGCGCGGTGAAAAACTGTTTTTT. The V and J genes are TRBV5-6 and TRBJ1-4, with 7 bases aligning to TRBD1. The germline CDR1 and CDR2 sequences are SGHDT and YYEEEE. This CDR3 is 16 amino acids long. J gave up 7 bases and V 3 bases, and 12 bases lay outside the gene matches.